This T cell receptor beta chain was sequenced during a study of cytomegalovirus exposure and HLA in healthy donors. General observations from the study: In a later analysis, V- and J-gene trimming of beta chains associated with a DCLRE1C missense variant, replicated independently. Diagnosis of cytomegalovirus status made by the classifier reportedly showed high specificity and sensitivity. The later analysis indicated that the majority of CMV-associated TCR beta chains appeared HLA-restricted.

The PCR contained 60 Vbeta and 13 Jbeta primers. TCRdb's table, derived via immunoSEQ multiplex PCR, lists solely in-frame clones and lacks some. The data hold approximately 160,000 clones, with roughly 80% observed a single time. Germline-derived CDR1 and CDR2 are SGHNT and YYREEE (reference sequence). This CDR3 is built from 18 residues. Trimming removed 4 bases from V and 5 bases from J; junction bases left unmatched: 10. In the case of this clone: Antigen specificity is unknown.

This sequence originates from a woman in her forties or fifties in good health and CMV-seropositive. This sequence joins TRBV5-4 and TRBJ2-2, with 14 bases lining up with TRBD2. The sequenced sample was PBMCs. CDR3 coding DNA: TGTGCCAGCAGCATCTGGGGGACTAGCGGGAGCCTTACCGGGGAGCTGTTTTTT. This gives the protein CASSIWGTSGSLTGELFF.